The 3 T cell receptor beta chains below come from one sample, sequenced in a study of cytomegalovirus exposure and HLA in healthy donors. 60 Vbeta and 13 Jbeta primers were used in PCR. Here immunoSEQ multiplex PCR was the method, and the copy in TCRdb shows in-frame clones only, minus some. This sample carries 150,000 to 200,000 clones, around 80% of them seen once, and the ten largest clones take approximately 1.5%. Sequencing was done on a sample of PBMCs. Receptors were obtained from a woman aged 30 to 39 in good health and CMV-seropositive.

This chain joins TRBV9 and TRBJ1-1; a possible D gene is TRBD1 (5 bases). Germline CDR1 is SGDLS and CDR2 is YYNGEE. The CDR3 runs 14 residues. Trimming took off 0 bases at V and 4 bases at J, with 10 bases between the two ends. CDR3 amino acids: CASSVGGVGTEAFF. CDR3 nucleotide sequence: TGTGCCAGCAGCGTAGGGGGGGTGGGCACTGAAGCTTTCTTT.

The chain is built from TRBV9 and TRBJ2-5, with D possibly TRBD1 on 7 matching bases. The J call may be in error: the DNA end matches TRBJ2-7 better. The CDR3 has 15 amino acids. Germline-derived CDR1 and CDR2 are SGDLS and YYNGEE. CDR3 amino acids: CASSVDPGGPYEQYF. Here the CDR3 DNA reads TGTGCCAGCAGCGTAGATCCAGGGGGGCCCTACGAGCAGTACTTC.

The rearrangement joins TRBV6-1 to TRBJ2-2; no definite D call. Germline lookup yields CDR1 MNHNS and CDR2 SASEGT. The CDR3 covers 13 residues. Trimming removed 1 base at V and 13 bases at J, with 13 bases between. The CDR3 region is CASSEGAGLGLFF. CDR3 sequence (DNA): TGTGCCAGCAGTGAAGGGGCCGGCCTCGGGCTGTTTTTT.